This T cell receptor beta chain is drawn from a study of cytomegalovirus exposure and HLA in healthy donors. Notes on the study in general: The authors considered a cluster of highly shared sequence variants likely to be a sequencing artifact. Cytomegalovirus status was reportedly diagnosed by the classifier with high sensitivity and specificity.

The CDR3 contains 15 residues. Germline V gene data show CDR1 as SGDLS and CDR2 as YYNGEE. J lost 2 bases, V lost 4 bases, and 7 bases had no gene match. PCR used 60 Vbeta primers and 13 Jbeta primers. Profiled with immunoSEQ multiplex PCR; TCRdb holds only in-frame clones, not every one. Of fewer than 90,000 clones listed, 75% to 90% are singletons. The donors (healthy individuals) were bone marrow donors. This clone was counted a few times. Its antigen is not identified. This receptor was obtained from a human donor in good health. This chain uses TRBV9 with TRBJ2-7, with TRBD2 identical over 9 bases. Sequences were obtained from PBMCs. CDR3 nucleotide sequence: TGTGCCAGCAGCTCACGAGCGGGGGGACCCTACGAGCAGTACTTC. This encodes CASSSRAGGPYEQYF.